Reported below is one TCR beta chain. Its antigen remains unidentified. It has no much larger one-base neighbor in the sample; base qualities were not kept. TCRbeta CDR3 regions were amplified from genomic DNA using the immunoSEQ Assay, a bias-controlled multiplex PCR. Turning to the authors' computational methods: The number of nucleated cells in each sample was estimated from the amplification of reference gene primers within the assay. Sequence reads were collapsed and filtered to measure the absolute abundance of every unique TCRbeta CDR3 rearrangement. For each sample, productive Simpson clonality was calculated as the square root of Simpson's diversity index across productive rearrangements. Not all clones reach the TCRdb copy of this immuneACCESS table, which keeps in-frame sequences only. Checked studies attribute under half of the gap to unresolved V genes and leave the rest unexplained. From that table come the V and J calls and clone size; the DNA was used to work out D and trimming. A total of 200,000 to 300,000 clones appear in this sample, about 82% of them only once. In total, the top ten clones hold 5% to 6% of the sample.

In Seattle, one collaborating source enrolled patients while the infection was active and tracked those patients longitudinally over the course of disease. Collaborating institutions collected whole blood in K2EDTA tubes following their own protocols. Collaborator samples were shipped for TCRbeta analysis as frozen whole blood, isolated PBMCs, or DNA extracted from either sample type. This entry belongs to a study of blood T cell repertoires in COVID-19 (dated by TCRdb to the early 2020s). In the study overall: Samples from collaborators originated in the United States, Italy and Spain and spanned both the acute and convalescent phases of COVID-19. The material from the prospective study consisted of cDNA or gDNA derived from T cells, B-cell-depleted T cells, or PBMCs. The dataset comprised deeply sampled blood TCRbeta repertoires from subjects exposed to, actively infected with, or recovered from COVID-19. The repertoires were released in a freely available public database meant as a resource for research on the immune response to SARS-CoV-2. Samples came from the ongoing ImmuneRACE study (first 160 participants) plus 1,254 subjects from 6 global collaborators. A de-identified subject ID, COVID-19 status, age in years and sex were almost always included in the sample metadata. HLA class I and class II types, where available, came from metadata supplied by the sample provider rather than from assay-based typing.

Inclusive of the bounding cysteine and valine, the CDR3 is 13 residues long. Only CDR3 DNA remains: 39 bases, in frame from the first base. V gives up 6 bases and J gives up 3 bases, and the segment between their germline ends measures 12 bases. The germline V gene encodes CDR1 SGHVS and CDR2 FQNEAQ. Results the study describes overall, beyond this receptor: Clinical and demographic metadata were provided uncurated, with the amount varying by source and participant.

Sequenced sample: peripheral blood. The clonotype comes from a woman older than 75 with COVID-19, enrolled during active disease. The rearranged chain carries TRBV7-8 and TRBJ2-7; the D region possibly corresponds to TRBD2 (6 bases align). The DNA is TGTGCCAGCAGGGAGGGTGGGGACTACGAGCAGTACGTC. Translated, it gives CASREGGDYEQYV.